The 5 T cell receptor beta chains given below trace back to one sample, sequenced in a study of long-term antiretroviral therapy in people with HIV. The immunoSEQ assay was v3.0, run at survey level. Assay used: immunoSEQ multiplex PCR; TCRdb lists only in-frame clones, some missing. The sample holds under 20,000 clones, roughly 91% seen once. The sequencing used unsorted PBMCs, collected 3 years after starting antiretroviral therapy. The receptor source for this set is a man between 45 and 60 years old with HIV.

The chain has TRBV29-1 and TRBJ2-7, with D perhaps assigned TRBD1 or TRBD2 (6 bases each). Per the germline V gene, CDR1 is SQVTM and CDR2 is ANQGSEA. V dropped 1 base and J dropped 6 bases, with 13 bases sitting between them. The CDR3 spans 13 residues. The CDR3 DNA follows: TGCAGCGTTGAAGGGGGGGCCAATGGCGAGCAGTACTTC. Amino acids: CSVEGGANGEQYF.

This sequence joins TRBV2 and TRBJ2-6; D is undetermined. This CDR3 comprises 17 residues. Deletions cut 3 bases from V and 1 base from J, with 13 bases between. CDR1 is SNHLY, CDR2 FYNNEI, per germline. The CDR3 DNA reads TGTGCCAGCAGTGAGCCGTACTCGGCATCTGGGGCCAACGTCCTGACTTTC. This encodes CASSEPYSASGANVLTF.

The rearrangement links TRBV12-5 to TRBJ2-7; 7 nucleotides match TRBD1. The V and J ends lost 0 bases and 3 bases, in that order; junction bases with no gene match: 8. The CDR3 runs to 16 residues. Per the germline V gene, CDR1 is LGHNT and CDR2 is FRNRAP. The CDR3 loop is CASGLVGDSPNYEQYF. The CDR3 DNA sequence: TGTGCTAGTGGTTTGGTTGGGGACAGTCCTAACTACGAGCAGTACTTC.

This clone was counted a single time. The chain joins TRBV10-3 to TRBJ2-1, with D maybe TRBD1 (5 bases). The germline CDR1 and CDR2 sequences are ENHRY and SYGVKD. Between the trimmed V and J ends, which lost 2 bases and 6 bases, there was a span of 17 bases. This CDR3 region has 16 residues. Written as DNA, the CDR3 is TGTGCCATCAGTGAGAGGTGGCAGGGAAATAGCAATGAGCAGTTCTTC. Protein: CAISERWQGNSNEQFF.

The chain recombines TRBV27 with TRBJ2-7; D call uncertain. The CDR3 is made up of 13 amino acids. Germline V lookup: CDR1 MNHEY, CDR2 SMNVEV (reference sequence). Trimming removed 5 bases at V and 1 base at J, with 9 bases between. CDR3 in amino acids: CASSVDGSYEQYF. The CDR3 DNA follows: TGTGCCAGCAGTGTGGACGGATCCTACGAGCAGTACTTC.